This T cell receptor (beta chain) was observed in a study of T cell responses to AZD1222 COVID-19 vaccine. Broader study findings: Following two doses of AZD1222, Spike-specific TCR breadth and depth rose.

Concerning this clone itself: Its antigen is as yet unknown.

Clones were read by immunoSEQ multiplex PCR, and TCRdb kept only the in-frame ones, dropping some. Among 100,000 to 150,000 clones listed, around nine tenths were seen once. CDR3 length: 18 amino acids. The input for sequencing was peripheral blood, taken on day 0 of AZD1222 vaccination. This receptor was obtained from an adult in good health. V and J are TRBV1 and TRBJ1-1; TRBD1, the table's D call, lacks a check against the DNA. TRBV1 is tagged as a pseudogene. The CDR3 DNA reads TGCACCAGCAGCCAGGGGGGGCCCTACAGGGGGAATCGCACTGAAGCTTTCTTT. It translates to CTSSQGGPYRGNRTEAFF.